This TCR beta chain was found in a study of blood T cells in healthy people across ages. Together with a sample-barcoded 5' primer, a J-beta primer mix was included in a second PCR lasting roughly 6 to 12 cycles. Each CDR3 protein is one row after TCRdb ran MiXCR on the 5' RACE reads. The data hold about 1.5 million distinct CDR3 sequences, with 40% to 50% observed a single time. The individuals who served as donors were healthy Caucasians living in Russia, aged about 6 to 100. Isolation yielded PBMCs, at least 7 million per sample, in every case. This clonotype was seen only a few times. No antigen is known for it. Whole-study findings and limits: Naive and antigen-experienced cells were not separated, limiting conclusive comparison. Investigators treated diversity estimates from one million T cells as underestimates.

V shed 7 bases and J shed 2 bases, with 12 bases lying between them. The CDR3 extends over 13 amino acids. CDR1 and CDR2 from the germline V gene are MGHRA and YSYEKL. Sequencing used blood. This sequence joins TRBV4-1 and TRBJ2-7; the D gene is possibly TRBD2 (6 bases). The sequence derives from a young woman in good health. The CDR3 DNA reads TGCGCCAGCAAGGGACTGACAACCTACGAGCAGTACTTC. It encodes CASKGLTTYEQYF.